Below, 29 T cell receptor beta chains from the same sample are listed, as sequenced in a study of CD8 T cells in ankylosing spondylitis. TCRdb called the 5' RACE reads again in MiXCR, with one record for every CDR3 protein. Of 340,000 or so distinct CDR3 sequences listed, over 12% are singletons. Material: blood, either unsorted or a sorted T cell fraction (not recorded which). The receptors come from a male donor with ankylosing spondylitis or in good health (not recorded which).

A few counts support this clonotype. This rearrangement joins TRBV7-9 to TRBJ2-7; 9 nucleotides agree with TRBD1. Germline V gives CDR1 SEHNR, CDR2 FQNEAQ (reference sequence). CDR3 length: 14 residues. With V trimmed by 2 bases and J by 3 bases, 2 bases remained unmatched. CDR3 in DNA: TGTGCCAGCAGCTTAAGGACAGGGGACTACGAGCAGTACTTC. It encodes CASSLRTGDYEQYF.

This clonotype has a handful of counts. This rearrangement joins TRBV10-3 to TRBJ2-5; maybe TRBD2 (7 bases). The CDR3 consists of 13 residues. Germline CDR1 reads ENHRY; CDR2 reads SYGVKD. The germline V and J ends were trimmed by 8 bases and 4 bases, with 14 bases remaining between them. CDR3 DNA: TGTGCCATCGCTGGGGGGGGCGCAGAGACCCAGTACTTC. It codes for CAIAGGGAETQYF.

This clonotype was seen more than once but under ten times. The chain uses TRBV10-3 and TRBJ1-1; D may be TRBD1 (5 bases). The V gene's germline CDR1 is ENHRY and CDR2 SYGVKD. This CDR3 comprises 13 residues. The germline V and J ends were trimmed by 6 bases and 6 bases, with 14 bases remaining between them. CDR3 sequence reads: CAIRSTALPEAFF. CDR3 bases: TGTGCCATCAGGTCGACAGCACTCCCTGAAGCTTTCTTT.

The chain recombines TRBV5-1 with TRBJ2-1; a possible D gene is TRBD2 (5 bases). CDR1 is SGHRS and CDR2 is YFSETQ in the germline V gene. The CDR3 is made up of 14 amino acids. Trimming cost V 4 bases and J 6 bases, with 14 bases left between them. This chain's CDR3 is CASSPSFPGNEQFF. CDR3 DNA: TGCGCCAGCAGCCCTAGCTTCCCTGGCAATGAGCAGTTCTTC.

The chain joins TRBV5-4 to TRBJ2-3; the match to TRBD1 covers 10 bases. J was trimmed by 2 bases and V by 3 bases; bases with no gene match: 3. The CDR3 length is 15 residues. The germline V gene encodes CDR1 SGHNT and CDR2 YYREEE (reference sequence). The CDR3 is CASSWDRGYTDTQYF. In DNA form, the CDR3 reads TGTGCCAGCAGCTGGGACAGGGGTTACACAGATACGCAGTATTTT.

The J gene is TRBJ2-1, the V gene TRBV4-1; 7 bases are shared with TRBD2. V lost 2 bases and J lost 15; bases outside the gene matches: 13. CDR3 size: 14 residues. Germline V gene sequence: CDR1 MGHRA, CDR2 YSYEKL. CDR3 amino acids: CASSQTAVGTTGFF. DNA of the CDR3: TGCGCCAGCAGCCAAACCGCTGTGGGGACTACGGGGTTCTTC.

This clonotype has a handful of counts. The V and J genes are TRBV3-1 and TRBJ2-5; D might be TRBD2 (5 bases). CDR1 and CDR2 from the germline V gene are LGHDT and YNNKEL (reference sequence). The germline V and J ends were trimmed by 0 bases and 1 base, with 9 bases remaining between them. The CDR3 length is 15 residues. The CDR3 sequence: CASSQDGKGQETQYF. The CDR3 DNA sequence: TGTGCCAGCAGCCAAGACGGGAAGGGCCAAGAGACCCAGTACTTC.

The V gene is TRBV20-1, the J gene TRBJ2-3; D perhaps matches TRBD2 (5 bases). The germline V gene encodes CDR1 DFQATT and CDR2 SNEGSKA (reference sequence). Trimming left V 0 bases short and J 0 bases short, with 10 bases between. This CDR3 comprises 15 residues. CDR3 DNA sequence: TGCAGTGCTAGAGAACCGGGAACTAGCACAGATACGCAGTATTTT. Encoded protein: CSAREPGTSTDTQYF.

This clonotype was detected only a few times. The chain combines TRBV24-1 with TRBJ1-4; 8 nucleotides match TRBD1. This CDR3 has 15 amino acids. Germline loops: CDR1 KGHDR, CDR2 SFDVKD. With V trimmed by 8 bases and J by 7 bases, 11 bases remained unmatched. As DNA, the CDR3 is TGTGCCACCATCCCCCGACAGGGGTGCGGTGAAAAACTGTTTTTT. It translates to CATIPRQGCGEKLFF.

This clonotype was counted at least ten times. The chain links TRBV5-6 to TRBJ2-2, with TRBD1 matching 7 bases. The CDR3 has 15 amino acids. Unmatched junction bases numbered 4, after V lost 5 bases and J lost 0 bases. Germline V CDR1 and CDR2: SGHDT, YYEEEE. Here the CDR3 reads CASSPGQSNTGELFF. The CDR3 nucleotides read TGTGCCAGCAGTCCGGGACAGTCGAACACCGGGGAGCTGTTTTTT.

This clonotype appeared a few times. The chain links TRBV30 to TRBJ2-7, with D maybe TRBD2 (7 bases). The germline V gene has CDR1 GTSNPN and CDR2 SVGIG (reference sequence). The V end was cut by 5 bases, the J end by 3 bases, with 17 bases between. The CDR3 contains 14 residues. The chain's CDR3 is CAWGRGTVVYEQYF. CDR3 in DNA: TGTGCCTGGGGGAGGGGGACGGTCGTCTACGAGCAGTACTTC.

This clonotype came up a few times. This rearrangement joins TRBV12-3 or TRBV12-4 to TRBJ1-1; D is uncertain. The V gene lost 8 bases and the J gene lost 1 base, with 11 bases spanning the gap. The CDR3 totals 13 residues. CDR3 region: CASADWGNTEAFF. CDR3 nucleotides: TGTGCCAGCGCAGACTGGGGGAACACTGAAGCTTTCTTT.

This clonotype showed up just a few times. V and J are TRBV7-9 and TRBJ2-4; 10 nucleotides match TRBD2. CDR1 SEHNR and CDR2 FQNEAQ come from the germline V gene (reference sequence). The length of the CDR3 is 16 residues. V was pared by 5 bases and J by 7 bases, with 11 bases of the junction left unmatched. The CDR3 loop is CASSDRLAGVDNIQYF. The DNA of the CDR3 is TGTGCCAGCAGCGACCGACTAGCGGGCGTGGATAACATTCAGTACTTC.

The chain recombines TRBV12-3 or TRBV12-4 with TRBJ1-3; D is uncertain. V was clipped by 4 bases and J by 8 bases, with 15 bases between them. CDR3 length: 14 residues. The CDR3 spells CASSSPPGSHTIYF. CDR3 sequence (DNA): TGTGCCAGCAGTTCACCTCCCGGGAGCCACACCATATATTTT.

This clonotype has ten or more counts. This rearrangement joins TRBV20-1 to TRBJ2-1, with D tentatively TRBD1 (6 bases). Germline-derived CDR1 and CDR2 are DFQATT and SNEGSKA (reference sequence). This CDR3 has 16 amino acids. V lost 6 bases, J lost 0 bases, and 18 bases lay in between. The CDR3 region has the DNA TGCAGTGCCCCCCGACAGGCTTTTAGCTCCTACAATGAGCAGTTCTTC. It translates to CSAPRQAFSSYNEQFF.

This clonotype was seen only a few times. The rearrangement uses TRBV9 and TRBJ1-5; no firm D call. Germline V gene sequence: CDR1 SGDLS, CDR2 YYNGEE. Trimming left V 0 bases short and J 5 bases short, with 6 bases between. The CDR3 extends over 13 amino acids. CDR3: CASSVDGDQPQHF. The CDR3 DNA sequence: TGTGCCAGCAGCGTAGATGGGGATCAGCCCCAGCATTTT.

This chain connects TRBV7-9 to TRBJ2-5; D is perhaps TRBD1 or TRBD2 (6 bases each). CDR3 length: 15 residues. Germline V gene lookup returns CDR1 SEHNR and CDR2 FQNEAQ (reference sequence). Trimming removed 2 bases at V and 2 bases at J, with 12 bases between. CDR3 amino acids: CASSLWRGAQETQYF. The CDR3 nucleotides read TGTGCCAGCAGCTTATGGAGGGGGGCGCAAGAGACCCAGTACTTC.

This rearrangement joins TRBV5-1 to TRBJ2-7, with 9 bases lining up with TRBD1. The germline V gene encodes CDR1 SGHRS and CDR2 YFSETQ. Trimming removed 4 bases from V and 1 base from J; junction bases left unmatched: 6. CDR3 size: 15 residues. CDR3: CASSTGGQGSYEQYF. CDR3 nucleotide sequence: TGCGCCAGCAGCACGGGGGGACAGGGTTCCTACGAGCAGTACTTC.

V usage is TRBV2 and J usage is TRBJ1-6; D gene uncertain. This CDR3 region has 13 residues. Germline V gene data show CDR1 as SNHLY and CDR2 as FYNNEI. The V end lost 11 bases, the J end lost 9 bases, and 17 bases lay between the germline ends. The CDR3 DNA follows: TGTGCCGCCCACCGGGATGGCAGTTCACCCCTCCACTTT. It specifies CAAHRDGSSPLHF.

This chain links TRBV28 with TRBJ2-3; no clear D. Germline lookup yields CDR1 MDHEN and CDR2 SYDVKM. This CDR3 is built from 13 residues. V was trimmed by 5 bases and J by 4 bases, leaving 10 bases between them. The CDR3, as DNA: TGTGCCAGCAGTAAAAGTGTACCAGATACGCAGTATTTT. This sequence encodes CASSKSVPDTQYF.

The chain couples TRBV3-1 to TRBJ2-3; 8 positions match TRBD2. CDR1 is LGHDT, CDR2 YNNKEL, per germline (reference sequence). After removal of 4 bases from V and 1 base from J, the junction contained 10 bases not matched to a gene. This CDR3 has 17 amino acids. The CDR3 DNA reads TGTGCCAGCAGCCGAAAAAGGTCTAGCGGGCGCACAGATACGCAGTATTTT. Amino acid sequence: CASSRKRSSGRTDTQYF.

This clonotype was recorded a few times. J is TRBJ2-1 and V is TRBV5-1; TRBD1 aligns across 9 bases. Germline loops: CDR1 SGHRS, CDR2 YFSETQ. The CDR3 extends over 18 amino acids. V was pared by 4 bases and J by 3 bases, with 14 bases of the junction left unmatched. The CDR3 DNA sequence: TGCGCCAGCAGCCCGCAGACCGGGACAGGGACCCTCTACAATGAGCAGTTCTTC. Amino acids: CASSPQTGTGTLYNEQFF. Looking up the rest from reference TRBV5-1 and TRBJ2-1 gives the full variable domain: KAGVTQTPRYLIKTRGQQVTLSCSPISGHRSVSWYQQTPGQGLQFLFEYFSETQRNKGNFPGRFSGRQFSNSRSEMNVSTLELGDSALYLCASSPQTGTGTLYNEQFFGPGTRLTVL.

This clonotype was detected only a few times. This chain uses TRBV6-2 or TRBV6-3 with TRBJ2-7; D may be TRBD1 or TRBD2 (6 bases each). Trimming took off 6 bases at V and 2 bases at J, with 14 bases between the two ends. The CDR3 runs to 14 residues. Germline V gene sequence: CDR1 MNHEY, CDR2 SVGEGT. CDR3 sequence reads: CASRSTGLTYEQYF. The CDR3 DNA is TGTGCCAGCAGGTCGACAGGACTAACCTACGAGCAGTACTTC.

The chain combines TRBV10-2 with TRBJ2-5; D is ambiguous. Per germline, CDR1 WSHSY and CDR2 SAAADI. This CDR3 is 14 amino acids long. The V gene lost 0 bases and the J gene lost 7 bases, with 12 bases spanning the gap. This CDR3 reads CASSESGPPGTQYF. The CDR3 DNA follows: TGCGCCAGCAGTGAGTCGGGCCCGCCCGGGACCCAGTACTTC.

In this sample, this clonotype turned up a few times. This rearrangement joins TRBV7-9 to TRBJ2-7, with TRBD1 identical over 8 bases. There are 15 residues in the CDR3. Germline CDR1 is SEHNR and CDR2 is FQNEAQ (reference sequence). V was pared by 7 bases and J by 5 bases, with 13 bases of the junction left unmatched. CDR3 sequence (DNA): TGTGCCAGCACCCTAAAGTCGGACAGGGACCACGAGCAGTACTTC. It yields the protein CASTLKSDRDHEQYF.

A few counts support this clonotype. The chain links TRBV9 to TRBJ1-1; 8 positions match TRBD1. The length of the CDR3 is 15 residues. V lost 3 bases to trimming and J lost 4 bases; unmatched junction nucleotides: 8. Germline CDR1 SGDLS, CDR2 YYNGEE. CDR3 nucleotides: TGTGCCAGCAGCGCAACCCAGGGGGCAGGCACTGAAGCTTTCTTT. It specifies CASSATQGAGTEAFF.

The chain couples TRBV3-1 to TRBJ2-3, with TRBD2 matching over 11 bases. J lost 3 bases, V lost 0 bases, and 5 bases had no gene match. Looked up from germline, CDR1 is LGHDT and CDR2 is YNNKEL (reference sequence). The CDR3 spans 17 residues. DNA for the CDR3: TGTGCCAGCAGCCAAGATTTAGCGGGGGGGCCTACAGATACGCAGTATTTT. Translation gives CASSQDLAGGPTDTQYF.

This clonotype was observed a handful of times. The chain employs TRBV12-3 or TRBV12-4 and TRBJ2-5, with a tentative D call TRBD1 (5 bases). The CDR3 contains 14 residues. V was cut by 0 bases and J by 5 bases, with 10 bases left in between. The CDR3 reads CASSLAIKGETQYF. The DNA for the CDR3 is TGTGCCAGCAGTTTAGCGATCAAGGGGGAGACCCAGTACTTC.

The chain joins TRBV3-1 to TRBJ2-1, with 8 bases aligning to TRBD2. Germline lookup yields CDR1 LGHDT and CDR2 YNNKEL (reference sequence). V was pared by 1 base and J by 8 bases, with 7 bases of the junction left unmatched. The CDR3 extends over 15 amino acids. As DNA, the CDR3 is TGTGCCAGCAGCCAAGGTCCGGGAGGGCGCCATGAGCAGTTCTTC. This sequence encodes CASSQGPGGRHEQFF.